These 10 T cell receptor beta chains share one sample of origin, sequenced in a study of human T cells and chemical hapten exposure. MiXCR, run by TCRdb on the RACE reads, gives a single entry per CDR3 protein. Seen here are about 80,000 distinct CDR3 sequences, 8.5% to 10% observed once, and the top ten hold 1.7%. Time point defined: healthy volunteer bleed at 6 weeks. Sequencing started from total RNA isolated from unfractionated whole blood. Sequenced material: whole blood. The receptor source for this set is a female donor in good health. Some clones in this sample may be carry-over from other donors' samples.

Ten or more counts support this clonotype. The chain couples TRBV6-1 to TRBJ1-1; 8 nucleotides match TRBD1. V lost 5 bases to trimming and J lost 6 bases; unmatched junction nucleotides: 11. Germline CDR1 reads MNHNS; CDR2 reads SASEGT. CDR3 size: 15 residues. CDR3 DNA: TGTGCCAGCAGTCTTCAACCAGGGGGCGAGGCTGAAGCTTTCTTT. It codes for CASSLQPGGEAEAFF.

This clonotype occurred many times. V gene TRBV6-1 combines with J gene TRBJ1-5; TRBD1 is a possible D gene (6 bases). V shed 1 base and J shed 7 bases, with 11 bases lying between them. Germline values: CDR1 MNHNS, CDR2 SASEGT. CDR3 length: 14 amino acids. Here the CDR3 reads CASSEVTGPQPQHF. For the CDR3, the DNA is TGTGCCAGCAGTGAAGTAACAGGGCCCCAGCCCCAGCATTTT.

This clonotype has just a few counts. The chain couples TRBV7-6 to TRBJ2-1; D possibly uses TRBD1 or TRBD2 (6 bases each). CDR1 and CDR2 (germline): SGHVS, FNYEAQ. Trimming took off 5 bases at V and 4 bases at J, with 21 bases between the two ends. The CDR3 is 17 amino acids. The CDR3 DNA reads TGTGCCAGCAGCCCACGGGGGTCGGGGGCCAGGTACAATGAGCAGTTCTTC. Residues: CASSPRGSGARYNEQFF. The full variable domain, rest sourced from reference TRBV7-6 and TRBJ2-1, is GAGVSQSPRYKVTKRGQDVALRCDPISGHVSLYWYRQALGQGPEFLTYFNYEAQQDKSGLPNDRFSAERPEGSISTLTIQRTEQRDSAMYRCASSPRGSGARYNEQFFGPGTRLTVL.

The CDR3 protein is CASSRTGEAEQYF. CDR3 nucleotides: TGTGCCAGCAGCAGGACAGGGGAAGCGGAGCAGTACTTC. The chain links TRBV6-1 to TRBJ2-7; 9 bases match TRBD1. The V segment lost 6 bases and the J segment 7 bases; nucleotides outside the gene matches: 7. This CDR3 has 13 amino acids. The V gene's germline CDR1 is MNHNS and CDR2 SASEGT.

The gene calls are TRBV11-2 and TRBJ2-7; D is ambiguous. CDR1 is SGHAT, CDR2 FQNNGV, per germline. The CDR3 totals 15 residues. V shed 2 bases and J shed 0 bases, with 11 bases lying between them. CDR3 nucleotides: TGTGCCAGCAGCTTACAGGCGATCTTCTCCTACGAGCAGTACTTC. It specifies CASSLQAIFSYEQYF.

To note about this clonotype: One end of the junction varies from germline; a read error may be responsible. This chain connects TRBV12-3 or TRBV12-4 to TRBJ1-1, with D unresolved. The CDR3 is 12 residues long. CDR3 amino acids: CVSPHENTEAFF. For the CDR3, the DNA is TGTGTCAGCCCGCACGAGAACACTGAAGCTTTCTTT.

This clonotype has more than one count but fewer than ten. CDR3 loop: CASSLEGRMDGYTF. CDR3 bases: TGCGCCAGCAGCTTGGAAGGCCGTATGGATGGCTACACCTTC. The chain has TRBV5-1 and TRBJ1-2; D not resolved. V lost 0 bases, J lost 6 bases, and 12 bases lay in between. The CDR3 has 14 residues. CDR1 and CDR2 from the germline V gene are SGHRS and YFSETQ.

This clonotype was counted ten times or more. J is TRBJ1-1 and V is TRBV6-2 or TRBV6-3; 11 nucleotides match TRBD1. The CDR3 covers 13 residues. With 6 bases clipped from V and 7 bases from J, the junction kept 4 bases outside the gene matches. Germline lookup yields CDR1 MNHEY and CDR2 SVGEGT. CDR3 in DNA: TGTGCCAGCAGCCCCGGGACAGGGGGTGAAGCTTTCTTT. Its translation is CASSPGTGGEAFF.

This clonotype was counted ten times or more. The chain is built from TRBV5-1 and TRBJ2-5; D could derive from TRBD1 or TRBD2 (5 bases each). Germline CDR1 and CDR2: SGHRS and YFSETQ. This CDR3 region has 14 residues. V lost 4 bases to trimming and J lost 5 bases, with 15 bases between them. CDR3 region: CASSLYGAEETQYF. The CDR3 region has the DNA TGCGCCAGCAGCCTCTACGGGGCCGAGGAGACCCAGTACTTC.

On this clonotype: This may arise from a read error, as a much more abundant clone is one base away. V usage is TRBV10-3 and J usage is TRBJ1-2, with D perhaps matching TRBD1 (6 bases). CDR3 length: 14 amino acids. The V end was cut by 5 bases, the J end by 6 bases, with 16 bases between. Germline loops: CDR1 ENHRY, CDR2 SYGVKD. In nucleotides, the CDR3 is TGTGCCATCAGTAAAGGGCAGGGGATCAATGGCTACACCTTC. It translates to CAISKGQGINGYTF.